The clone carrying this T cell receptor beta chain was detected ten times or more. Its specificity is not known. This entry is derived from a study of T cells after posttransplantation cyclophosphamide. Whole-study results and caveats: Donor-recipient repertoire similarity was low at 1-2 months, rising over year one. Blood and skin or GI T cell repertoires showed limited TRB overlap. Recipient CMV seropositivity and CMV reactivation strongly tracked TRB clonality.

Cyclophosphamide on days +3 and +4 followed busulfan-fludarabine conditioning and a marrow graft. This CDR3 is built from 15 residues. V was pared by 4 bases and J by 4 bases, with 7 bases of the junction left unmatched. CDR1 is SGHNT, CDR2 YYREEE, per germline (reference sequence). This table comes from immunoSEQ multiplex PCR, and its TCRdb copy is limited to in-frame clones, with some not included. This sample carries 7,000 to 9,500 clones, none of them present only once. This clonotype was sampled from a male patient aged 50 to 60 who received an allogeneic stem cell transplant from a related donor and was CMV-positive. Some T cells may be transferred from the graft donor. V and J are TRBV5-4 and TRBJ2-2, with 7 bases fitting TRBD1. The sample consisted of PBMCs, taken approximately 330 days after allogeneic stem cell transplant with posttransplant cyclophosphamide. CDR3 protein: CASSRQGMGTGELFF. As DNA, the CDR3 is TGTGCCAGCAGCCGACAGGGTATGGGCACCGGGGAGCTGTTTTTT. Looking up the rest from reference TRBV5-4 and TRBJ2-2 gives the full variable domain: ETGVTQSPTHLIKTRGQQVTLRCSSQSGHNTVSWYQQALGQGPQFIFQYYREEENGRGNFPPRFSGLQFPNYSSELNVNALELDDSALYLCASSRQGMGTGELFFGEGSRLTVL.